This T cell receptor (beta chain) was sequenced in a study of human T cells and chemical hapten exposure. Study in general: Across samples, TCR yields varied, mostly owing to small differences in pooled library volumes.

This clonotype was observed a handful of times. The CDR3 is 16 amino acids. CDR1 is LGHNT and CDR2 is FRNRAP in the germline V gene. Between the trimmed V and J ends, which lost 6 bases and 1 base, there was a span of 18 bases. Individual cDNA molecules in this library carried unique molecular identifiers. TCRdb reprocessed the RACE reads with MiXCR, giving one entry per CDR3 protein. The table shows more than 55,000 distinct CDR3 sequences, with around 9.5% occurring only once. The time point here: patch test 1, 2 weeks after DPC sensitization. The treatment here: therapeutic diphenylcyclopropenone sensitization with weekly scalp DPC. At patch-test visits, sampling came before the patch test.

This chain links TRBV12-5 with TRBJ1-1, with D possibly TRBD1 on 5 matching bases. The sequence derives from a middle-aged woman with alopecia areata. Some clones in this sample may be carry-over from other donors' samples. The sequencing used whole blood, collected in connection with sensitization to the hapten diphenylcyclopropenone (DPC). The CDR3: CASGTGSLGGNTEAFF. As DNA, the CDR3 is TGTGCTAGTGGGACCGGATCTCTCGGGGGGAACACTGAAGCTTTCTTT. Using reference TRBV12-5 and TRBJ1-1 for the parts outside the CDR3, the full variable domain is DARVTQTPRHKVTEMGQEVTMRCQPILGHNTVFWYRQTMMQGLELLAYFRNRAPLDDSGMPKDRFSAEMPDATLATLKIQPSEPRDSAVYFCASGTGSLGGNTEAFFGQGTRLTVV.